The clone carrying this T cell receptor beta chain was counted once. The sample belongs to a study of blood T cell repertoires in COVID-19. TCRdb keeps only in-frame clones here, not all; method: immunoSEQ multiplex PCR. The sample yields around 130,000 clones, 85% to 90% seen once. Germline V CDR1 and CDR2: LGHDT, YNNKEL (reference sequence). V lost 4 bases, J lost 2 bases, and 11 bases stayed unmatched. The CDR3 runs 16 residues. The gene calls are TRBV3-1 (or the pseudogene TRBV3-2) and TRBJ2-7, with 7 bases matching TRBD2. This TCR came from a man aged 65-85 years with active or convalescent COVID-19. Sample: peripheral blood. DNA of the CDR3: TGTGCCAGCAGCCGCCGGGGGAGCGGGAACCCCTACGAGCAGTACTTC. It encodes CASSRRGSGNPYEQYF.